This TCR beta chain stems from a study of human T cells and chemical hapten exposure. CDR1 is SGHAT, CDR2 FQNNGV, per germline. Trimming stripped 5 bases from V and 0 bases from J, with 11 bases between. The CDR3 length is 15 residues. TCRdb used MiXCR to reprocess the 5' RACE reads, holding one entry per CDR3 protein. This table has fewer than 150,000 distinct CDR3 sequences, approximately 19% appearing once. Unfractionated whole blood yielded total RNA. The sequence derives from a human donor in good health. The chain employs TRBV11-2 and TRBJ2-1; D perhaps matches TRBD2 (6 bases). The CDR3 is CASSPSDSSYNEQFF. In DNA, the CDR3 is TGTGCCAGCAGCCCTAGCGACAGCTCCTACAATGAGCAGTTCTTC.